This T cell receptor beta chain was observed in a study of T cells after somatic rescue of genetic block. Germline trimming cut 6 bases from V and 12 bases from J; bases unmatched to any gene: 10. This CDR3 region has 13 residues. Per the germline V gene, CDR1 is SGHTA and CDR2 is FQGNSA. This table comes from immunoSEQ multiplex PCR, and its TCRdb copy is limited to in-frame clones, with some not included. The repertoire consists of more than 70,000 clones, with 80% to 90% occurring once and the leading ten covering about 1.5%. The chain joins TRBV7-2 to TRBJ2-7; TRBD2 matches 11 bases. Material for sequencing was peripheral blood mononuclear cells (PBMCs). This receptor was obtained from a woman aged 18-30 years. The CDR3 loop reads CASRRDPSGRLYF. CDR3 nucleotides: TGTGCCAGCAGACGGGACCCTAGCGGGAGGTTGTACTTC.